This is a list of T cell receptor beta chains from one sample in a study of cytomegalovirus exposure and HLA in healthy donors. The data were produced by immunoSEQ multiplex PCR, yet TCRdb's version contains in-frame clones alone and is incomplete. The sample gives around 130,000 clones, around 74% of which show up once; over 5% is in the top ten. The sample taken for sequencing was PBMCs. These receptors were collected from a middle-aged man in good health and CMV-seropositive. Each CDR3 is given with its conserved first and last residue. Fields, in order: D gene, V gene, J gene, CDR3 DNA, CDR3 protein. D genes are given only for firm matches.

>TRBD1|TRBV6-5|TRBJ1-5
TGTGCCAGCAGCCCGGGGGACAGGAGCAATCAGCCCCAGCATTTT
CASSPGDRSNQPQHF
>TRBD2|TRBV6-6|TRBJ2-2
TGTGCCAGCAGGAGGGGAGGGGACACCGGGGAGCTGTTTTTT
CASRRGGDTGELFF
>NA|TRBV7-2|TRBJ1-5
TGTGCCAGCAGCTTAGGGCGGGGCTGGGGCCAGCCCCAGCATTTT
CASSLGRGWGQPQHF
>TRBD2|TRBV10-3|TRBJ2-7
TGTGCCATCAGCCCCGGTGTCGGGGGGTCCTACGAGCAGTACTTC
CAISPGVGGSYEQYF
>TRBD1|TRBV14|TRBJ2-2
TGTGCCAGCAGCCAAGCGACAGGGACGGCACGCGGGGAGCTGTTTTTT
CASSQATGTARGELFF
>TRBD2|TRBV27|TRBJ2-5
TGTGCCAGCAGTAACGGCGGGGGTAGGAGGGAGACCCAGTACTTC
CASSNGGGRRETQYF
>TRBD2|TRBV11-2|TRBJ2-1
TGTGCCAGCAGCTTTACTAGCGGGGGGGAGGGTGAGCAGTTCTTC
CASSFTSGGEGEQFF
>TRBD2|TRBV2|TRBJ2-7
TGTGCCACCAACATCGGGACTAGCGGCGACGAGCAGTACTTC
CATNIGTSGDEQYF
>TRBD2|TRBV5-1|TRBJ2-7
TGCGCCAGCAGCTTGGAGCCTAGCGGGCGCTACGAGCAGTACTTC
CASSLEPSGRYEQYF
>TRBD1|TRBV18|TRBJ2-2
TGTGCCAGCCCAGCCGGGACAGGAGACACCGGGGAGCTGTTTTTT
CASPAGTGDTGELFF
>NA|TRBV6-1|TRBJ2-2
TGTGCCAGCATTTCAACAGGAAGTGGCGGGGAGCTGTTTTTT
CASISTGSGGELFF
>NA|TRBV19|TRBJ1-6
TGTGCCAGTAGTATAATAAATAATTCACCCCTCCACTTT
CASSIINNSPLHF
>NA|TRBV18|TRBJ1-5
TGTGCCAGCTCACCGGCAGATAGCAATCAGCCCCAGCATTTT
CASSPADSNQPQHF
>NA|TRBV28|TRBJ1-2
TGTGCCAGCAGTAAAAACAGGGTATGGCAGCAAATCGGTGGCTACACCTTC
CASSKNRVWQQIGGYTF
>NA|TRBV11-3|TRBJ2-1
TGTGCCAGCAGCTTACGTAGGGTCGGGGATATGGATGAGCAGTTCTTC
CASSLRRVGDMDEQFF
>NA|TRBV28|TRBJ2-7
TGTGCCAGCAGTTTGATACGAGGGGGAGTTGGTTACGAGCAGTACTTC
CASSLIRGGVGYEQYF
>TRBD1|TRBV19|TRBJ1-2
TGTGCCAGTAGTATGGACAGGGCCAATGGCTACACCTTC
CASSMDRANGYTF
>TRBD1|TRBV7-9|TRBJ2-7
TGTGCCAGCAGCTCCTCCGGGACAGGGGTTGGGACCTACGAGCAGTACTTC
CASSSSGTGVGTYEQYF